The subject of this entry is one TCR beta chain. This record belongs to a study of T cell changes during pregnancy in multiple sclerosis. The CDR3 is made up of 19 amino acids. The repertoire was sequenced with immunoSEQ multiplex PCR; TCRdb's copy has only in-frame clones and lacks some. The profile shows 9,000 to 15,000 clones, around 94% of them singletons. Sequences were derived from CD4+ T cells from peripheral blood mononuclear cells, sampled before pregnancy. The chain employs TRBV1 and TRBJ1-4; no DNA check was done on the table's D call, TRBD1. TRBV1 is noted as a pseudogene. The TCR originated in a female donor with multiple sclerosis, enrolled in a pregnancy study. CDR3 nucleotide sequence: TGCACCAGCAGCCAAGCTGGGAACAGGAGATTTGCAACTAATGAAAAACTGTTTTTT. It yields the protein CTSSQAGNRRFATNEKLFF.